This T cell receptor (beta chain) originates from a study of beta chain features in type 1 diabetes. Study in general: Age and gender were similar between patients and healthy donors, as were cell yields.

Investigators reverse transcribed all isolated RNA, so they sequenced expressed TCRB transcripts. Data came from immunoSEQ multiplex PCR; TCRdb stores just in-frame clones and leaves some out. The data hold some 700,000 clones, with over 10% observed a single time. Findings and caveats of the study: Significant though moderate, a shortening of TCRB CDR3s appeared in all four CD4+ subsets of Type 1 diabetes patients.

This clone turned up a few times. No antigen is known for it. The germline gives CDR1 KGHSH, CDR2 LQKENI. J lost 5 bases, V lost 6 bases, and 10 bases had no gene match. The CDR3 is 14 residues long. The V and J genes are TRBV18 and TRBJ2-7; 7 bases align to TRBD1. The TCR sequence derives from a young man with type 1 diabetes. Sequencing was performed on naive CD4+ T cells from blood. The CDR3 reads CASSYRGNVDEQYF. The CDR3 region has the DNA TGTGCCAGCTCCTACAGGGGAAATGTAGACGAGCAGTACTTC.